The subject of this entry is one T cell receptor (beta chain). Antigen specificity is unknown. It was with 60 Vbeta and 13 Jbeta primers that the PCR ran. The method was immunoSEQ multiplex PCR; TCRdb's version includes in-frame clones alone and lacks a portion of them. Of 95,000 to 150,000 clones listed, around 80% are singletons. When sampled, the donors appeared nominally healthy, though they likely had unrecorded immune exposures. The data originate from a study of cytomegalovirus exposure and HLA in healthy donors. General observations from the study: Analysis was performed later, and it showed HLA-associated TCR beta chains to be more clonally expanded than equally common others. Presence/absence comparisons presumed near-even sequencing depth among donors.

CDR1 and CDR2 from the germline V gene are MDHEN and SYDVKM. The V gene end was trimmed by 6 bases and the J gene end by 3 bases; junction bases not matched to a gene: 6. The CDR3 is 15 residues long. Material: PBMCs. This chain joins TRBV28 and TRBJ2-2; 8 bases fit TRBD2. The origin of this receptor is a man aged 45-65 years in good health and CMV-seronegative. As DNA, the CDR3 is TGTGCCAGCAGGAGGCCAGCGGGAGACACCGGGGAGCTGTTTTTT. Protein sequence: CASRRPAGDTGELFF.